Sequencing of this T cell receptor beta chain was carried out in a study of Graves' ophthalmopathy and Graves' hyperthyroidism. The authors amplified TCR beta CDR3 regions from RNA transcripts. The first round was an RT-PCR with HTBI primers, and the second round was a multiplex PCR. TCRdb passed the multiplex PCR reads through MiXCR, listing each CDR3 protein once. The sample consists of 340,000 or so distinct CDR3 sequences, 15% to 20% of them appearing once. This clonotype was counted at least ten times. PBMCs were obtained from 9 to 10 ml of fresh peripheral blood. The receptor's source is an adult man with Graves' ophthalmopathy. Specimen: peripheral blood.

CDR3 in amino acids: CASSRQGMNTEAFF. DNA for the CDR3: TGTGCCAGCAGTAGACAGGGAATGAACACTGAAGCTTTCTTT. The chain recombines TRBV6-6 with TRBJ1-1; 7 bases line up with TRBD1. Germline values: CDR1 MNHNY, CDR2 SVGAGI (reference sequence). This CDR3 spans 14 amino acids. Unmatched junction bases numbered 3, after V lost 5 bases and J lost 0 bases.